The 21 T cell receptor beta chains listed next were all sequenced from one sample in a study of CD8 T cells in Susac syndrome (dated by TCRdb to the late 2010s). The library was obtained by the immunoSEQ multiplex PCR assay. RNA was extracted with the RNeasy kit and roughly 0.45 to 1 ug was reverse transcribed using random hexamers. The public reads were run again by TCRdb, first through fastp at Q25 and then through MiXCR, and only productive beta chains were kept. Entries are consolidated by CDR3 protein sequence, retaining the most common genes and DNA. This sample has 200,000 or so distinct CDR3 sequences in its table, and around 96% of those were observed once. The top ten hold about 0.096% of the sample. The specimen was CD4+ T cells from PBMCs. The receptors derive from a human donor with multiple sclerosis.

The J gene is TRBJ2-5, the V gene TRBV5-1; the match to TRBD1 covers 10 bases. J gave up 7 bases and V 4 bases, and 7 bases lay outside the gene matches. Per germline, CDR1 SGHRS and CDR2 YFSETQ. The CDR3 extends over 14 amino acids. The CDR3 DNA reads TGCGCCAGCAGCCAGACAGGGGGCGAGGGGACCCAGTACTTC. This codes for CASSQTGGEGTQYF.

The V gene is TRBV20-1, the J gene TRBJ2-5; D ambiguous. CDR1 DFQATT and CDR2 SNEGSKA come from the germline V gene (reference sequence). The CDR3 totals 11 residues. Trimming stripped 0 bases from V and 11 bases from J, with 10 bases between. The CDR3 loop is CSARDQATQYF. As DNA, the CDR3 is TGCAGTGCTAGAGATCAGGCTACTCAGTACTTC.

This rearrangement joins TRBV7-8 to TRBJ2-3; TRBD2 is a possible D gene (6 bases). CDR1 and CDR2 from the germline V gene are SGHVS and FQNEAQ. CDR3 length: 14 amino acids. V was shortened by 5 bases and J by 5 bases, with 14 bases between the two germline ends. CDR3 sequence: CASSPGLALDTQYF. The CDR3 nucleotides read TGTGCCAGCAGCCCGGGACTCGCCTTAGATACGCAGTATTTT.

The rearrangement joins TRBV29-1 to TRBJ2-1; weak D call: TRBD1 (5 bases). The germline gives CDR1 SQVTM, CDR2 ANQGSEA. The length of the CDR3 is 12 residues. Trimming took off 5 bases at V and 2 bases at J, with 7 bases between the two ends. The CDR3 here is CSVTGAYNEQFF. The CDR3 region has the DNA TGCAGCGTTACAGGAGCCTACAATGAGCAGTTCTTC.

This clonotype was observed once. The chain is built from TRBV18 and TRBJ2-3, with a weak D call TRBD2 (7 bases). Trimming left V 1 base short and J 3 bases short, with 8 bases between. The CDR3 has 14 amino acids. Germline-derived CDR1 and CDR2 are KGHSH and LQKENI. The CDR3 nucleotides are TGTGCCAGCTCACCACAGGGGGGGACAGATACGCAGTATTTT. This encodes CASSPQGGTDTQYF.

The chain employs TRBV7-3 and TRBJ2-5, with no clear D. The germline V gene has CDR1 SGHTA and CDR2 FQGTGA. The CDR3 runs to 12 residues. V lost 11 bases and J 1 base, leaving 11 bases between the germline ends. The CDR3 coding sequence is TGTGCCGGGCTGAAGTTCCAAGAGACCCAGTACTTC. Its translation: CAGLKFQETQYF.

The V gene is TRBV20-1, the J gene TRBJ2-3; D is unclear. Trimming cost V 3 bases and J 8 bases, with 12 bases left between them. Germline V gene sequence: CDR1 DFQATT, CDR2 SNEGSKA (reference sequence). This CDR3 spans 12 amino acids. The CDR3: CSARSTASTQYF. CDR3 DNA sequence: TGCAGTGCTAGGAGTACGGCCAGTACGCAGTATTTT.

CDR3 loop: CSAGRGIRAPGELFF. CDR3 coding DNA: TGCAGTGCTGGGAGGGGGATTAGGGCGCCCGGGGAGCTGTTTTTT. This chain links TRBV20-1 with TRBJ2-2, with D perhaps TRBD2 (7 bases). Trimming took 5 bases from V and 6 from J, leaving 19 bases between them. The CDR3 is 15 residues long. The germline V gene has CDR1 DFQATT and CDR2 SNEGSKA (reference sequence).

J is TRBJ1-1 and V is TRBV7-8, with 9 bases lining up with TRBD1. This CDR3 comprises 13 residues. V lost 6 bases to trimming and J lost 3 bases; unmatched junction nucleotides: 2. Germline V CDR1 and CDR2: SGHVS, FQNEAQ. Here the CDR3 DNA reads TGTGCCAGCAGACGGACAGGGGACACTGAAGCTTTCTTT. It encodes CASRRTGDTEAFF.

This rearrangement joins TRBV20-1 to TRBJ2-1, with 8 nucleotides matching TRBD2. Germline values: CDR1 DFQATT, CDR2 SNEGSKA (reference sequence). Losses at the gene ends were 0 bases for V and 8 bases for J; bases not matched to a gene: 15. The CDR3 is 17 amino acids. Here the CDR3 reads CSARDLPRGGSRHEQFF. The CDR3 DNA follows: TGCAGTGCTAGAGATCTCCCACGGGGGGGTTCCAGACATGAGCAGTTCTTC.

The V call is TRBV9, the J call TRBJ2-7; D perhaps matches TRBD2 (5 bases). The CDR3 extends over 13 amino acids. The germline CDR1 and CDR2 sequences are SGDLS and YYNGEE. The V gene lost 5 bases and the J gene lost 2 bases, with 11 bases spanning the gap. The CDR3 coding sequence is TGTGCCAGCAGTAGCGCATATGCCTACGAGCAGTACTTC. Its translation is CASSSAYAYEQYF.

This clonotype was picked up one time. The J gene is TRBJ2-1, the V gene TRBV24-1; 9 bases map to TRBD2. After removal of 3 bases from V and 10 bases from J, the junction contained 9 bases not matched to a gene. This CDR3 contains 15 residues. Looked up from germline, CDR1 is KGHDR and CDR2 is SFDVKD. In DNA, the CDR3 is TGTGCCACCAGTGATAATAGTAGCGGGAGAAGAGAGCAGTTCTTC. Its protein product is CATSDNSSGRREQFF.

The rearrangement links TRBV14 to TRBJ1-1, with unresolved D. V was pared by 5 bases and J by 4 bases, with 8 bases between. The V gene's germline CDR1 is SGHDN and CDR2 FVKESK. The CDR3 loop spans 12 amino acids. The CDR3 DNA sequence: TGTGCCAGCAGCAACCGCTTCACTGAAGCTTTCTTT. This translates into CASSNRFTEAFF.

This chain links TRBV24-1 with TRBJ2-5; tentatively, D is TRBD1 (5 bases). The V and J ends lost 5 bases and 4 bases respectively, with 7 bases between them. CDR1 is KGHDR, CDR2 SFDVKD, per germline. The CDR3 has 12 residues. CDR3 in amino acids: CATSATGETQYF. Written as DNA, the CDR3 is TGTGCCACCAGTGCTACAGGAGAGACCCAGTACTTC.

The J gene is TRBJ1-1, the V gene TRBV19; D ambiguous. This CDR3 has 13 residues. The germline V and J ends were trimmed by 9 bases and 1 base, with 12 bases remaining between them. Germline loops: CDR1 LNHDA, CDR2 SQIVND (reference sequence). The CDR3: CASKTRENTEAFF. The CDR3 DNA reads TGTGCCAGCAAGACCCGGGAGAACACTGAAGCTTTCTTT.

The chain employs TRBV29-1 and TRBJ2-3; 11 bases align to TRBD2. V shed 6 bases and J 6 bases; nucleotides not matched to a gene: 8. The germline gives CDR1 SQVTM, CDR2 ANQGSEA. This CDR3 is 14 amino acids long. CDR3 sequence: CSVPTSGSSDTQYF. The CDR3 nucleotides read TGCAGCGTCCCCACTAGCGGGAGTTCCGATACGCAGTATTTT.

CDR3 in DNA: TGCAGCGTTGAAGGGGGGGGCAAAGACTATGGCTACACCTTC. This translates into CSVEGGGKDYGYTF. The gene calls are TRBV29-1 and TRBJ1-2; a possible D gene is TRBD1 (6 bases). CDR3 size: 14 residues. Looked up from germline, CDR1 is SQVTM and CDR2 is ANQGSEA. Trimming pared 1 base from V and 3 bases from J, leaving 12 bases between.

The CDR3, as DNA: TGCAGTGCTAGTGAGGGAGGCGGGGAGCAGTTCTTC. Protein: CSASEGGGEQFF. The chain uses TRBV20-1 and TRBJ2-1; perhaps TRBD2 as D (6 bases). This CDR3 contains 12 residues. V was cut by 3 bases and J by 10 bases, with 13 bases left in between. Germline CDR1 DFQATT, CDR2 SNEGSKA (reference sequence).

CDR3 sequence reads: CSVQRGRNTEAFF. The CDR3 nucleotides are TGCAGCGTTCAGCGTGGCAGGAACACTGAAGCTTTCTTT. The chain employs TRBV29-1 and TRBJ1-1; D call uncertain. Trimming stripped 5 bases from V and 1 base from J, with 11 bases between. The V gene's germline CDR1 is SQVTM and CDR2 ANQGSEA. This CDR3 has 13 amino acids.

V and J are TRBV27 and TRBJ2-7; 7 nucleotides match TRBD2. With V trimmed by 6 bases and J by 1 base, 12 bases remained unmatched. This CDR3 is 16 amino acids long. Germline V lookup: CDR1 MNHEY, CDR2 SMNVEV (reference sequence). The CDR3 coding sequence is TGTGCCAGCAGCCGGCACTTAGCGGGTGCGTCCTACGAGCAGTACTTC. It yields the protein CASSRHLAGASYEQYF.

This clonotype was found a few times. The V and J genes are TRBV5-6 and TRBJ2-1; tentatively, D is TRBD1 or TRBD2 (5 bases each). The CDR3 loop spans 15 amino acids. The germline CDR1 and CDR2 sequences are SGHDT and YYEEEE. Trimming pared 7 bases from V and 2 bases from J, leaving 16 bases between. DNA for the CDR3: TGTGCCAGCCATTCAGGGACGCTAACCTACAATGAGCAGTTCTTC. Its protein is CASHSGTLTYNEQFF.